Each of the 9 T cell receptor beta chains below was sequenced from the same sample in a study of T cells after yellow fever vaccination. Each CDR3 protein gets one entry after TCRdb re-called the 5' RACE reads with MiXCR. The table includes some 300,000 distinct CDR3 sequences, 3% to 4.5% detected once. The sequencing used PBMCs, collected on the day of the yellow fever booster vaccination. The source of these receptors is a man younger than 35 who received the YFV17D yellow fever vaccine.

This clonotype has just a few counts. The chain has TRBV7-7 and TRBJ2-2; TRBD2 might be the D (5 bases). V was cut by 1 base and J by 3 bases, with 12 bases left in between. The germline CDR1 and CDR2 sequences are SSHAT and FNYEAQ (reference sequence). This CDR3 region has 16 residues. CDR3 amino acids: CASSLVPGSDTGELFF. Here the CDR3 DNA reads TGTGCCAGCAGCTTAGTTCCGGGGTCGGACACCGGGGAGCTGTTTTTT.

This rearrangement joins TRBV19 to TRBJ1-1, with 7 bases matching TRBD1. The CDR3 runs 15 residues. From germline, CDR1 is LNHDA and CDR2 SQIVND (reference sequence). Trimming cost V 6 bases and J 2 bases; bases outside gene matches: 9. The CDR3: CASRSWDSRNTEAFF. Here the CDR3 DNA reads TGTGCCAGTAGGTCTTGGGACAGCCGAAACACTGAAGCTTTCTTT.

At least ten counts were recorded for this clonotype. The chain links TRBV7-9 to TRBJ2-1, with 8 bases lining up with TRBD1. The CDR3 is made up of 15 amino acids. Per germline, CDR1 SEHNR and CDR2 FQNEAQ (reference sequence). V gave up 8 bases and J gave up 2 bases; unmatched junction bases: 8. CDR3 in amino acids: CASAAGQGPYNEQFF. The CDR3 nucleotides are TGTGCCAGCGCCGCAGGACAGGGACCCTACAATGAGCAGTTCTTC. Supplemented by reference TRBV7-9 and TRBJ2-1, the full variable domain reads DTGVSQNPRHKITKRGQNVTFRCDPISEHNRLYWYRQTLGQGPEFLTYFQNEAQLEKSRLLSDRFSAERPKGSFSTLEIQRTEQGDSAMYLCASAAGQGPYNEQFFGPGTRLTVL.

The gene calls are TRBV10-3 and TRBJ1-3, with no clear D. Germline loops: CDR1 ENHRY, CDR2 SYGVKD. The CDR3 consists of 12 residues. Trimming pared 10 bases from V and 2 bases from J, leaving 9 bases between. The CDR3 sequence: CATYRPGNTIYF. The DNA of the CDR3 is TGTGCCACCTACCGGCCTGGAAACACCATATATTTT.

The CDR3, as DNA: TGCGCCAGCAGCGAACGCCCCAATTCAATATCGGAACAGGGGGCTGGTGGCTACACCTTC. Translating it yields CASSERPNSISEQGAGGYTF. The chain carries TRBV4-1 and TRBJ1-2; 9 bases map to TRBD1. The CDR3 consists of 20 residues. Per germline, CDR1 MGHRA and CDR2 YSYEKL. J was trimmed by 7 bases and V by 5 bases; bases with no gene match: 26.

This clonotype was seen only a few times. Here the CDR3 DNA reads TGCAGTGCTAGGGACCCAGGACGGACTAATCAAGAGACCCAGTACTTC. The encoded protein is CSARDPGRTNQETQYF. The J gene is TRBJ2-5, the V gene TRBV20-1; a weak D match, TRBD2 (6 bases). CDR1 and CDR2 from the germline V gene are DFQATT and SNEGSKA (reference sequence). V was clipped by 3 bases and J by 2 bases, with 19 bases between them. The CDR3 runs 16 residues.

This clonotype was seen a few times. The CDR3 nucleotides are TGTGCCAGCAGTGAGCTAGCGGGGTCTTCGGGTGAGCAGTTCTTC. Protein product: CASSELAGSSGEQFF. The genes are TRBV2 and TRBJ2-1, with TRBD2 matching over 9 bases. Per the germline V gene, CDR1 is SNHLY and CDR2 is FYNNEI. The CDR3 extends over 15 amino acids. V was pared by 3 bases and J by 9 bases, with 9 bases of the junction left unmatched.

The DNA of the CDR3 is TGTGCCACCAGCAGAGCGGGGGGGTACAATGAGCAGTTCTTC. Amino acid sequence: CATSRAGGYNEQFF. The genes are TRBV15 and TRBJ2-1; 8 positions match TRBD2. This CDR3 is 14 amino acids long. The germline V gene has CDR1 LNHNV and CDR2 YYDKDF (reference sequence). The V and J ends lost 1 base and 4 bases, in that order; junction bases with no gene match: 0.

The genes are TRBV6-2 or TRBV6-3 and TRBJ1-6, with 7 bases lining up with TRBD1. V lost 8 bases to trimming and J lost 0 bases; unmatched junction nucleotides: 1. Germline loops: CDR1 MNHEY, CDR2 SVGEGT. The CDR3 has 14 residues. CDR3 DNA: TGTGCCAGCCAGGGGGGCTCCTATAATTCACCCCTCCACTTT. Translated, it gives CASQGGSYNSPLHF.